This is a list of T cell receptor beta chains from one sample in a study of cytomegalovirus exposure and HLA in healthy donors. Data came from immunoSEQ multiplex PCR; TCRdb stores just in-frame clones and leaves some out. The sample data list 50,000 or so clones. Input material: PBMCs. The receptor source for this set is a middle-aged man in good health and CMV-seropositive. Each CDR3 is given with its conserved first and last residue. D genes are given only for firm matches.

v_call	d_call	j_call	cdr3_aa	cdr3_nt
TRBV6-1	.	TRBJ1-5	CASSAGEGEGNQPQHF	TGTGCCAGCAGTGCGGGGGAGGGGGAAGGCAATCAGCCCCAGCATTTT
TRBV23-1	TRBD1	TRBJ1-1	CASSLGTGEMNTEAFF	TGCGCCAGCAGTCTGGGGACAGGCGAAATGAACACTGAAGCTTTCTTT
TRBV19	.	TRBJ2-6	CASSIASSGANVLTF	TGTGCCAGTAGTATAGCCAGCTCTGGGGCCAACGTCCTGACTTTC
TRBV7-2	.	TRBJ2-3	CASSLYTDTQYF	TGTGCCAGCAGCCTTTATACAGATACGCAGTATTTT
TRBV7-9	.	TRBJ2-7	CASSFRDAGSYEQYF	TGTGCCAGCAGCTTCCGGGACGCGGGGTCCTACGAGCAGTACTTC
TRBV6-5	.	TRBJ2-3	CASRQGGDTQYF	TGTGCCAGCAGGCAGGGAGGAGATACGCAGTATTTT
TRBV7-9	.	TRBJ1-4	CASSLVSGATNEKLFF	TGTGCCAGCAGCTTAGTCTCAGGGGCAACTAATGAAAAACTGTTTTTT
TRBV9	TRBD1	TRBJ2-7	CASNRPGTGNHEQYF	TGTGCCAGCAACCGTCCCGGGACAGGGAACCACGAGCAGTACTTC
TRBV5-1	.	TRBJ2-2	CASSTDRNTGELFF	TGCGCCAGCAGCACGGACAGGAACACCGGGGAGCTGTTTTTT
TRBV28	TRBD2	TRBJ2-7	CASSPLGGDEQYF	TGTGCCAGCAGTCCCCTGGGAGGGGACGAGCAGTACTTC
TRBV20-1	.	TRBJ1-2	CSPLQYYGYTF	TGCAGCCCTCTCCAGTATTATGGCTACACCTTC
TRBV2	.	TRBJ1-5	CASKGPEGNQPQHF	TGTGCCAGCAAGGGCCCGGAGGGCAATCAGCCCCAGCATTTT
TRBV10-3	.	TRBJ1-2	CAINWGGRHGYTF	TGTGCCATCAACTGGGGAGGGCGACATGGCTACACCTTC
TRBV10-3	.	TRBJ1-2	CASHSDGLYGYTF	TGTGCCAGCCACTCCGACGGACTCTATGGCTACACCTTC
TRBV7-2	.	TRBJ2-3	CASSPRGASDTQYF	TGTGCCAGCAGCCCTCGGGGGGCTAGTGATACGCAGTATTTT
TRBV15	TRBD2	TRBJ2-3	CATSRTSGGLTDTQYF	TGTGCCACCAGCAGGACTAGCGGGGGCCTCACAGATACGCAGTATTTT
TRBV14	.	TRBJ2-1	CASSQDSRRRNEQFF	TGTGCCAGCAGCCAAGACAGCCGGAGGCGCAATGAGCAGTTCTTC
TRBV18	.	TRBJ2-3	CASSLSSERSTDTQYF	TGTGCCAGCTCGCTTTCTAGCGAAAGGAGCACAGATACGCAGTATTTT
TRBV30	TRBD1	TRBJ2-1	CAWDRANEQFF	TGTGCCTGGGACAGGGCCAATGAGCAGTTCTTC
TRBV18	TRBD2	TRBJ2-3	CASSPGGRAPDTQYF	TGTGCCAGCTCACCGGGCGGGAGGGCCCCAGATACGCAGTATTTT
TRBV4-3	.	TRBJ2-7	CASSQTKEDWRIDEQYF	TGCGCCAGCAGCCAAACAAAGGAGGATTGGAGGATCGACGAGCAGTACTTC
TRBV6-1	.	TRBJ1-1	CASSEAPRNTEAFF	TGTGCCAGCAGTGAAGCGCCCAGGAACACTGAAGCTTTCTTT
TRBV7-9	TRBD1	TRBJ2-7	CASSGQGAYEQYF	TGTGCCAGCAGCGGACAGGGGGCCTACGAGCAGTACTTC
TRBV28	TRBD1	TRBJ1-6	CASRSGQGDSPLHF	TGTGCCAGCAGGTCCGGACAGGGAGATTCACCCCTCCACTTT
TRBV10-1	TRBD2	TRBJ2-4	CASSEGLAGLALAKNIQYF	TGCGCCAGCAGTGAGGGACTAGCGGGCCTCGCACTAGCCAAAAACATTCAGTACTTC
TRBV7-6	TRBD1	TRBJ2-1	CASSLATGGGSYNEQFF	TGTGCCAGCAGCTTAGCGACAGGGGGCGGTTCCTACAATGAGCAGTTCTTC
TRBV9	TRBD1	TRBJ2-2	CASSGPTGLTGELFF	TGTGCCAGCAGCGGACCGACAGGGCTCACCGGGGAGCTGTTTTTT
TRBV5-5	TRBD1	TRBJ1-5	CASSLDRGSNQPQHF	TGTGCCAGCAGCTTGGACAGGGGGAGCAATCAGCCCCAGCATTTT
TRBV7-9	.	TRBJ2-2	CASSPSTSGELFF	TGTGCCAGCAGCCCCTCGACTAGCGGGGAGCTGTTTTTT
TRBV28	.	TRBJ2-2	CASRGGLRRATGELFF	TGTGCCAGCAGAGGGGGCCTTCGGAGGGCCACCGGGGAGCTGTTTTTT
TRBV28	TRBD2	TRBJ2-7	CASSLYWGGDDYEQYF	TGTGCCAGCAGTTTATATTGGGGGGGGGACGACTACGAGCAGTACTTC
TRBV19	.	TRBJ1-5	CASRDDSNQPQHF	TGTGCCTCCCGGGATGATAGCAATCAGCCCCAGCATTTT
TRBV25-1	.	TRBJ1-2	CASSRGYGYTF	TGTGCCAGCAGCAGAGGCTATGGCTACACCTTC
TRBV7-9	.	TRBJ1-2	CASSPVNYGYTF	TGTGCCAGCAGCCCCGTCAACTATGGCTACACCTTC
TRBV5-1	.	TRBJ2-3	CASSLEGTYTDTQYF	TGCGCCAGCAGCTTGGAAGGGACATATACAGATACGCAGTATTTT
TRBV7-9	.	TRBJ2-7	CASSLAALVVEQYF	TGTGCCAGCAGCTTAGCGGCCCTCGTCGTCGAGCAGTACTTC
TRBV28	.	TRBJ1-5	CASRPSRSQPQHF	TGTGCCAGCAGGCCGTCTAGGAGTCAGCCCCAGCATTTT
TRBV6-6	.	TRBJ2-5	CASSYEGETQYF	TGTGCCAGCAGTTACGAGGGAGAGACCCAGTACTTC
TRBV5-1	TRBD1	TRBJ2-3	CASTMEGTGGNTQYF	TGCGCCAGCACCATGGAGGGGACAGGGGGCAATACGCAGTATTTT
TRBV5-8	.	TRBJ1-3	CASSLAQGTYTAIYF	TGTGCCAGCAGCTTGGCCCAGGGCACCTATACAGCCATATATTTT
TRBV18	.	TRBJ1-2	CASSPPGVLGYTF	TGTGCCAGCTCACCTCCGGGTGTGCTTGGCTACACCTTC
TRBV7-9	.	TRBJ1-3	CASSLATDSGNTIYF	TGTGCCAGCAGCTTGGCGACAGACTCTGGAAACACCATATATTTT
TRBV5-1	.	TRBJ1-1	CASSFGREDTEAFF	TGCGCCAGCAGCTTTGGTAGGGAGGACACTGAAGCTTTCTTT
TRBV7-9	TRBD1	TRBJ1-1	CASSWVQGAKLNTEAFF	TGTGCCAGCAGCTGGGTACAGGGGGCTAAGCTGAACACTGAAGCTTTCTTT
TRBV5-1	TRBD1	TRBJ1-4	CASSLGGTANERLFF	TGCGCCAGCAGCTTGGGGGGGACAGCTAATGAAAGACTGTTTTTT